These T cell receptor beta chains were read from a single sample in a study of blood T cell repertoires in COVID-19. Assay: immunoSEQ multiplex PCR; the TCRdb copy retains only in-frame clones and omits some. The sample shows 220,000 or so clones, 75% to 85% of them seen only once. The specimen was peripheral blood. These receptors were taken from a woman older than 75 with COVID-19, enrolled during active disease. The CDR3 runs from the conserved cysteine through the conserved F or W. A D gene is named only where the DNA matches it firmly. Size tells how often a clone was seen (once, few, many) or the class of an expanded clone, and some rows leave it out.

j_gene,abundance,v_gene,d_gene,CDR3nt,CDR3aa
TRBJ2-1,NA,TRBV6-1,TRBD1,TGTGCCAGCAGTGACGGGACAGGGGGGGACTTGGACAATGAGCAGTTCTTC,CASSDGTGGDLDNEQFF
TRBJ1-5,NA,TRBV7-9,NA,TGTGCCAGCAGCTTATTCCGGGGGACGAGCAATCAGCCCCAGCATTTT,CASSLFRGTSNQPQHF
TRBJ2-7,once,TRBV11-2,TRBD2,TGTGCCAGCAGCTTCCAATGGACTAGCGGGTACGAGCAGTACTTC,CASSFQWTSGYEQYF
TRBJ1-3,few,TRBV18,NA,TGTGCCAGCTCACCTAGAGCCTCTGGAAACACCATATATTTT,CASSPRASGNTIYF
TRBJ2-3,NA,TRBV19,TRBD1,TGTGCCAGTATGGGCCTGGGACAGGGTAGCACAGATACGCAGTATTTT,CASMGLGQGSTDTQYF
TRBJ2-5,few,TRBV4-2,TRBD2,TGTGCCAGCAGCCAAGTGGCTGGGTCAATTGGACTAGGAATTCGGGAGACCCAGTACTTC,CASSQVAGSIGLGIRETQYF
TRBJ1-5,NA,TRBV5-8,TRBD1,TGTGCCAGCAGCTTACAGGGGGCGAGCAATCAGCCCCAGCATTTT,CASSLQGASNQPQHF
TRBJ2-2,NA,TRBV3-1/TRBV3-2,TRBD2,TGTGCCAGCAGCCAAGTGGGAGGGGCCACCGGGGAGCTGTTTTTT,CASSQVGGATGELFF
TRBJ1-1,NA,TRBV6-5,TRBD1,TGTGCCAGCAGTTACTCGAGACAGGGAAACACTGAAGCTTTCTTT,CASSYSRQGNTEAFF
TRBJ1-1,NA,TRBV5-1,TRBD1,TGCGCCAGCAGCTCCCGGACAGGGAGGACTGAAGCTTTCTTT,CASSSRTGRTEAFF
TRBJ1-2,NA,TRBV7-9,TRBD1,TGTGCCAGCAGCCGGGGGGGAACAGGGGAAGGTGGCTACACCTTC,CASSRGGTGEGGYTF
TRBJ2-7,NA,TRBV14,TRBD1,TGTGCCAGCAGCCAAGGGACAGGGCGCTACGAGCAGTACTTC,CASSQGTGRYEQYF
TRBJ1-2,few,TRBV6-5,TRBD1,TGTGCCAGCAGGAGCACCCGGACAGGCAGCTATGGCTACACCTTC,CASRSTRTGSYGYTF
TRBJ1-1,NA,TRBV7-9,NA,TGTGCCAGCAGTTCGCGCGGGTCGCCTAGAGGAGCTTTCTTT,CASSSRGSPRGAFF
TRBJ1-3,NA,TRBV19,NA,TGTGCCAGTAGTATATTTGCCTACTCTGGAAACACCATATATTTT,CASSIFAYSGNTIYF
TRBJ2-2,once,TRBV18,TRBD1,TGTGCCAGCTCACCTACCGGGACAGTGAACACCGGGGAGCTGTTTTTT,CASSPTGTVNTGELFF
TRBJ1-1,NA,TRBV2,NA,TGTGCCAGCAGCGTTCTTACAATGAACACTGAAGCTTTCTTT,CASSVLTMNTEAFF
TRBJ2-1,NA,TRBV18,TRBD2,TGTGCCAGCTCACCTGACGGGACTAGTACTGAGCAGTTCTTC,CASSPDGTSTEQFF
TRBJ1-3,NA,TRBV28,NA,TGTGCCAGCAGTTTAAGTAGGGGAACCACCATATATTTT,CASSLSRGTTIYF
TRBJ1-1,many,TRBV3-1/TRBV3-2,NA,TGTGCCAGCAGCCAAGGGATAAGGGGAGCTTTCTTT,CASSQGIRGAFF
TRBJ2-2,NA,TRBV2,TRBD1,TGTGCCAGCAGTCGACAGGGGATGGTCACCGGGGAGCTGTTTTTT,CASSRQGMVTGELFF
TRBJ1-2,NA,TRBV9,NA,TGTGCCAGCAGCGTAGGTGGGGGCGCGAGTGGCTACACCTTC,CASSVGGGASGYTF
TRBJ2-1,NA,TRBV25-1,TRBD2,TGTGCCAGCAGTGCGGGAGGGGGAGGCTACAATGAGCAGTTCTTC,CASSAGGGGYNEQFF
TRBJ2-2,NA,TRBV7-3,NA,TGTGCCAGCAGCTTAATGCTGGGCCTAGGGGCGGGGGAGCTGTTTTTT,CASSLMLGLGAGELFF
TRBJ1-5,NA,TRBV2,NA,TGTGCCAGCAGCTGGGGCAACGATCAGCCCCAGCATTTT,CASSWGNDQPQHF
TRBJ2-5,NA,TRBV18,TRBD2,TGTGCCAGCTCACCTTATTTGAGCGGGGGGAAGGAGACCCAGTACTTC,CASSPYLSGGKETQYF
TRBJ1-4,NA,TRBV4-1,TRBD1,TGCGCCAGCAGCCAAGTGATGGGGGGACAGCCGAATGAAAAACTGTTTTTT,CASSQVMGGQPNEKLFF
TRBJ1-1,NA,TRBV6-5,TRBD1,TGTGCCAGCACCGTAACAGGGGCGAACACTGAAGCTTTCTTT,CASTVTGANTEAFF
TRBJ1-2,NA,TRBV7-2,NA,TGTGCCAGCAGCTTAGCTGGCCAGGGGATACAAGCTAACTATGGCTACACCTTC,CASSLAGQGIQANYGYTF
TRBJ2-7,NA,TRBV7-2,TRBD1,TGTGCCAGCAGCTCAGGGACAGGGGCCTACGAGCAGTACTTC,CASSSGTGAYEQYF
TRBJ1-2,NA,TRBV3-1/TRBV3-2,TRBD1,TGTGCCAGCAGACCGGGACAGAACTATGACTACACCTTC,CASRPGQNYDYTF
TRBJ2-3,NA,TRBV10-1,NA,TGCGCCAGCACGCGAACGGGAGCAGATACGCAGTATTTT,CASTRTGADTQYF
TRBJ2-7,NA,TRBV30,TRBD1,TGTGCCTGGGACAGGGGGCCGGTTCTCTACGAGCAGTACTTC,CAWDRGPVLYEQYF
TRBJ2-2,few,TRBV27,NA,TGTGCCAGCAGTTTCCGACTGAACACCGGGGAGCTGTTTTTT,CASSFRLNTGELFF
TRBJ1-2,NA,TRBV2,NA,TGTGCCAGCAGTGTAAACGGGGGGTATGGCTACACCTTC,CASSVNGGYGYTF
TRBJ2-3,NA,TRBV7-9,TRBD2,TGTGCCAGCAGCTTGGGTAGCGGGGGCTCCGGCACAGATACGCAGTATTTT,CASSLGSGGSGTDTQYF
TRBJ2-7,NA,TRBV27,TRBD1,TGTGCCAGCAAAAAGGGCGGCGTGGGGGACAGGTTTTTTGGGGGCAGCTCCTACGAGCAGTACTTC,CASKKGGVGDRFFGGSSYEQYF
TRBJ1-5,NA,TRBV19,TRBD1,TGTGCCAGTAGCTTGACAGGGATTCAGCCCCAGCATTTT,CASSLTGIQPQHF
TRBJ2-7,NA,TRBV5-1,TRBD1,TGCGCCAGCAGCACGGACAGGGACCTTTACGAGCAGTACTTC,CASSTDRDLYEQYF
TRBJ2-5,once,TRBV5-1,NA,TGCGCCAGCAGCTTGGTAGGGGTGAGGGGGCAAGAGACCCAGTACTTC,CASSLVGVRGQETQYF
TRBJ2-7,NA,TRBV4-1,TRBD1,TGCGCCAGCAGTCCTTTCGGACAGGGGAGACCCTACGAGCAGTACTTC,CASSPFGQGRPYEQYF
TRBJ2-7,NA,TRBV19,NA,TGTGCCAGTAGAGAGTCTCACCCAGGGTATCGCTACGAGCAGTACTTC,CASRESHPGYRYEQYF
TRBJ1-5,NA,TRBV5-8,NA,TGTGCCAGCAGCTTGGGCCACGGTGTGCGTAGCAATCAGCCCCAGCATTTT,CASSLGHGVRSNQPQHF
TRBJ1-5,NA,TRBV30,TRBD1,TGTGCCTGGAGTGTAACAGGGGGGACCAATCAGCCCCAGCATTTT,CAWSVTGGTNQPQHF
TRBJ2-2,NA,TRBV2,TRBD2,TGTGCCAGCAGCGAATCCCTAACTAGCGGTAACACCGGGGAGCTGTTTTTT,CASSESLTSGNTGELFF
TRBJ2-2,once,TRBV7-9,TRBD2,TGTGCCAGCAGCTTCGGGGGGGACACCGGGGAGCTGTTTTTT,CASSFGGDTGELFF
TRBJ1-5,NA,TRBV27,NA,TGTGCCAGCAGTTCCAACAATCAGCCCCAGCATTTT,CASSSNNQPQHF
TRBJ1-5,few,TRBV18,TRBD1,TGTGCCAGCTCACCACCGGGACAGCTCTATCAGCCCCAGCATTTT,CASSPPGQLYQPQHF
TRBJ2-7,NA,TRBV6-1,NA,TGTGCCAGCAGTGAAGGCGGGGTCTCTTGGTACGAGCAGTACTTC,CASSEGGVSWYEQYF
TRBJ2-7,NA,TRBV5-1,TRBD1,TGCGCCAGCAGCTTGGCCGGAGATCCGGGACAGGGACTGCACTTC,CASSLAGDPGQGLHF
TRBJ1-1,NA,TRBV10-3,TRBD1,TGTGCCATCAGGGCCGGGACAGGTGGAGGGACTGAAGCTTTCTTT,CAIRAGTGGGTEAFF
TRBJ1-1,NA,TRBV5-6,TRBD1,TGTGCCAGCAGCGGAACAGGGGGCTCGAACACTGAAGCTTTCTTT,CASSGTGGSNTEAFF
TRBJ2-7,NA,TRBV21-1,NA,TGTGCCAGCAGCAAACGATGCCTAGCGGGGGCCTACGAGCAGTACTTC,CASSKRCLAGAYEQYF